The 14 T cell receptor beta chains in this list originate from one sample, sequenced in a study of T-cell memory formation after mild COVID-19. One entry per CDR3 protein results from TCRdb running MiXCR on the 5' RACE reads. Here the sample spans approximately 99,000 distinct CDR3 sequences, 15% to 20% being singletons. The sequencing input was PBMCs or a T cell subset sorted from them (not recorded which). The receptors come from a man aged 18 to 35 who had mild COVID-19 (a few samples of this study predate the infection). Cell type and time point are not known.

V usage is TRBV7-9 and J usage is TRBJ1-1; a weak D match, TRBD1 (5 bases). The CDR3 is 13 amino acids. From germline, CDR1 is SEHNR and CDR2 FQNEAQ (reference sequence). Deletions cut 5 bases from V and 5 bases from J, with 12 bases between. CDR3 DNA sequence: TGTGCCAGCAGCCTATCAGGGTTTACTGAAGCTTTCTTT. Its protein is CASSLSGFTEAFF.

This clonotype was seen more than once but under ten times. The CDR3 spells CASSLRTSTDTQYF. The CDR3 DNA sequence: TGCGCCAGCAGCTTGAGGACTAGCACAGATACGCAGTATTTT. The gene calls are TRBV5-1 and TRBJ2-3, with D possibly being TRBD2 (5 bases). V shed 1 base and J shed 0 bases, with 6 bases lying between them. This CDR3 has 14 amino acids. The germline CDR1 and CDR2 sequences are SGHRS and YFSETQ.

This clonotype has a single count. The chain carries TRBV12-3 or TRBV12-4 and TRBJ2-3; tentative D call: TRBD2 (6 bases). V gave up 2 bases and J gave up 0 bases, with 12 bases separating them. This CDR3 spans 16 amino acids. The DNA for the CDR3 is TGTGCCAGCAGTTTATGGCTAGCGCTGAGCACAGATACGCAGTATTTT. This gives the protein CASSLWLALSTDTQYF.

The CDR3 loop is CSVRQGEHQPQHF. In DNA, the CDR3 is TGCAGCGTCAGACAGGGAGAGCATCAGCCCCAGCATTTT. The chain employs TRBV29-1 and TRBJ1-5; 7 bases are shared with TRBD1. Germline trimming cut 6 bases from V and 5 bases from J; bases unmatched to any gene: 7. Looked up from germline, CDR1 is SQVTM and CDR2 is ANQGSEA. The CDR3 extends over 13 amino acids.

This clonotype was observed a few times. The chain uses TRBV18 and TRBJ2-7, with 11 bases fitting TRBD2. The CDR3 loop spans 15 amino acids. Trimming at V came to 3 bases and at J to 6 bases, leaving 7 bases not matched to a gene. In germline, CDR1 is KGHSH, CDR2 LQKENI. CDR3 protein: CASSPPLAGVSEQYV. CDR3 bases: TGTGCCAGCTCACCCCCACTAGCGGGGGTGAGCGAGCAGTACGTC.

This clonotype was recorded a few times. This rearrangement joins TRBV9 to TRBJ2-7; 7 bases fit TRBD1. V was clipped by 3 bases and J by 2 bases; unmatched bases: 8. Germline values: CDR1 SGDLS, CDR2 YYNGEE. CDR3 length equals 15 residues. CDR3 nucleotides: TGTGCCAGCAGCGCGAGCCCTCAGGGGGCCTACGAGCAGTACTTC. Translated: CASSASPQGAYEQYF.

This clonotype occurred many times. CDR3 nucleotide sequence: TGCAGTGCTATAAAGCCCTCCATATACTACGAGCAGTACGTC. Its translation: CSAIKPSIYYEQYV. The V and J genes are TRBV20-1 and TRBJ2-7; D uncertain. The CDR3 runs 14 residues. CDR1 is DFQATT and CDR2 is SNEGSKA in the germline V gene (reference sequence). The ends were cut back, 4 bases at V and 3 bases at J, with 16 bases in the middle.

The chain couples TRBV7-2 to TRBJ1-2; D is ambiguous. Germline CDR1 is SGHTA and CDR2 is FQGNSA. The CDR3 consists of 13 residues. V was cut by 5 bases and J by 8 bases, with 15 bases left in between. The CDR3: CASSPDASWGYTF. As DNA, the CDR3 is TGTGCCAGCAGCCCTGACGCATCATGGGGCTACACCTTC.

This chain uses TRBV14 with TRBJ2-6, with D perhaps given as TRBD1 or TRBD2 (5 bases each). The CDR3 has 20 amino acids. Germline lookup yields CDR1 SGHDN and CDR2 FVKESK. Trimming left V 5 bases short and J 0 bases short, with 23 bases between. The CDR3 region is CASSRYRDGTRGSGANVLTF. The CDR3 DNA sequence: TGTGCCAGCAGCAGATACCGGGACGGCACCCGTGGCTCTGGGGCCAACGTCCTGACTTTC.

The V and J genes are TRBV5-6 and TRBJ2-7; D perhaps matches TRBD1 (6 bases). This CDR3 has 15 residues. Germline assignment: CDR1 SGHDT and CDR2 YYEEEE. V was cut by 3 bases and J by 6 bases, with 19 bases left in between. CDR3 sequence: CASSSPTGLGSEQYF. DNA for the CDR3: TGTGCCAGCAGCTCACCCACAGGGCTGGGGAGCGAGCAGTACTTC. Filled out from reference TRBV5-6 and TRBJ2-7, the complete variable domain reads DAGVTQSPTHLIKTRGQQVTLRCSPKSGHDTVSWYQQALGQGPQFIFQYYEEEERQRGNFPDRFSGHQFPNYSSELNVNALLLGDSALYLCASSSPTGLGSEQYFGPGTRLTVT.

There are many counts of this clonotype. V usage is TRBV5-4 and J usage is TRBJ2-2; possibly TRBD1 or TRBD2 for D (5 bases each). The CDR3 loop spans 15 amino acids. Between the trimmed V and J ends, which lost 0 bases and 6 bases, there was a span of 12 bases. Per the germline V gene, CDR1 is SGHNT and CDR2 is YYREEE (reference sequence). The CDR3 loop is CASSLAGTPPGELFF. The CDR3 DNA follows: TGTGCCAGCAGCTTGGCCGGGACCCCCCCCGGGGAGCTGTTTTTT.

This clonotype appeared many times. Written as DNA, the CDR3 is TGTGCCACCAGTGATTTGCTGGTGGGTCGGAACGAGCAGTACGTC. It is translated as CATSDLLVGRNEQYV. This chain links TRBV24-1 with TRBJ2-7; D remains unclear. V lost 0 bases to trimming and J lost 5 bases, with 13 bases between them. Germline lookup yields CDR1 KGHDR and CDR2 SFDVKD. CDR3 length: 15 residues.

This clonotype occurred a few times. The chain couples TRBV7-2 to TRBJ2-3; the D gene could be TRBD1 or TRBD2 (5 bases each). The CDR3 spans 14 residues. V shed 6 bases and J shed 6 bases, with 16 bases lying between them. Germline loops: CDR1 SGHTA, CDR2 FQGNSA. CDR3 sequence: CASRTGTPADTQYF. The CDR3 nucleotides are TGTGCCAGCAGGACGGGGACGCCCGCGGATACGCAGTATTTT.

Notes on this clonotype: A read error may account for a junction end that differs from germline. The rearrangement links TRBV7-3 to TRBJ1-1; the D is unclear. This CDR3 is 13 amino acids long. Germline lookup yields CDR1 SGHTA and CDR2 FQGTGA. Here the CDR3 DNA reads TGTGTCAGCAGTTACACCCCGAACACTGAAGCTTTCTTT. Protein: CVSSYTPNTEAFF.